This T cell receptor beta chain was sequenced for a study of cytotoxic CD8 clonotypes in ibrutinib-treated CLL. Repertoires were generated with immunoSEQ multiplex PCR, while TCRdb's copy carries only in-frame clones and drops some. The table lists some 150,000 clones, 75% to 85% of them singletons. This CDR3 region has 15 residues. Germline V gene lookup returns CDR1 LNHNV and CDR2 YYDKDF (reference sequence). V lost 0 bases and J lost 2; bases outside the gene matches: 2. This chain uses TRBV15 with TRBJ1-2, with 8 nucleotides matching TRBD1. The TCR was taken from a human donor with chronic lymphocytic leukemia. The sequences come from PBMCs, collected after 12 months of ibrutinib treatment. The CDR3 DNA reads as TGTGCCACCAGCAGAGAAAGGACAGGGAACTATGGCTACACCTTC. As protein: CATSRERTGNYGYTF.